This T cell receptor beta chain was profiled in a study of shared clonotypes between healthy human individuals. Only in-frame clones appear in the TCRdb table, and some are missing; sequencing was by immunoSEQ multiplex PCR. The profile shows 760,000 or so clones, about 96% of them singletons. Only CD45RO-negative cells positively selected for CCR7 counted as naive CD8 cells, so terminally differentiated effector memory CD45RA+ cells were excluded. Study-level results: Owing to a small donor count, the genetic and exposure-history diversity represented was limited. The researchers took only blood, and tissue repertoires probably look different.

CDR3 length equals 19 residues. The germline CDR1 and CDR2 sequences are SGHRS and YFSETQ. V was clipped by 2 bases and J by 4 bases, with 25 bases between them. Worth noting for this clone: Its cognate antigen is unknown.

The specimen was naive CD8+ T cells sorted from blood. This clonotype originated in a man aged 25 to 40 in good health. The chain is built from TRBV5-1 and TRBJ2-1; a weak D match, TRBD2 (5 bases). This CDR3 reads CASSLLPRSEVLGYNEQFF. The CDR3 nucleotides read TGCGCCAGCAGCTTATTACCGCGGTCGGAGGTTCTAGGTTACAATGAGCAGTTCTTC.